This T cell receptor beta chain emerged from a study of tumor-infiltrating lymphocytes in primary liver carcinoma. Looking at the study overall: The yield of productive TCRbeta reads per sample was roughly 3.5 to 8 million and was similar across tissue types.

Unsorted whole blood supplied the blood RNA, and germline DNA was isolated too. Trimming cost V 2 bases and J 4 bases; bases outside gene matches: 9. Germline lookup yields CDR1 KGHDR and CDR2 SFDVKD. This CDR3 has 17 amino acids. Researchers generated TCR beta cDNA from roughly 510 ng of total RNA, relying on a constant-region primer. Modified slightly, ARM-PCR produced TCR beta libraries over three nested multiplex PCR rounds. Forward primers for TRBV1-TRBV30 and a C-beta reverse primer served the first two PCR rounds, at approximately 10 cycles each. TCRdb used MiXCR to reprocess the multiplex PCR reads, holding one entry per CDR3 protein. This sample carries about 320,000 distinct CDR3 sequences, more than 55% of them seen once, and the ten largest clones take approximately 9.4%.

The gene calls are TRBV24-1 and TRBJ2-3; 9 bases align to TRBD1. The receptor was isolated from a middle-aged man with primary liver carcinoma and hepatitis B virus infection. Sequenced sample: peripheral blood. CDR3 bases: TGTGCCACCAGTGATTGGGATGGGACAGGGTTGGCAGATACGCAGTATTTT. It yields the protein CATSDWDGTGLADTQYF.